Detailed here is one T cell receptor beta chain. It lacks a known antigen. No much larger clone is present one base from it, and per-base qualities are unavailable. The library was built by means of the immunoSEQ multiplex PCR assay. The clones in this table, taken by TCRdb from immuneACCESS, are in-frame only. Not every clone is retained; where verified, under half of the shortfall comes from an unresolved V gene, and the cause of the rest is unknown. This sample holds over 60,000 clones; 90% to 95% were observed only once. Jointly, the top ten make up roughly 0.29% of the sample. V sheds 8 bases and J sheds 1 base, leaving 11 bases between their ends. From the cysteine up to the phenylalanine, the CDR3 has a length of 12 residues. The sequence is cut down to CDR3 DNA, 36 bases in frame from base 1. CDR1 GTSNPN and CDR2 SVGIG were looked up in the germline V gene (reference sequence). This record belongs to a study of T cell changes during pregnancy in multiple sclerosis (dated by TCRdb to the late 2010s). In terms of the full investigation: Changes in the T cell repertoire over the course of pregnancy were examined in this study in women with multiple sclerosis.

The chain uses TRBV30 and TRBJ1-1, and possibly TRBD1, on 6 matching bases. The sample here was CD4+ T cells from peripheral blood mononuclear cells, taken in the third trimester of pregnancy. The TCR was taken from a female donor in good health, enrolled as a control in a pregnancy study. The CDR3 here reads CAGSTGNTEAFF. The bases read TGTGCCGGCTCGACAGGGAACACTGAAGCTTTCTTT.